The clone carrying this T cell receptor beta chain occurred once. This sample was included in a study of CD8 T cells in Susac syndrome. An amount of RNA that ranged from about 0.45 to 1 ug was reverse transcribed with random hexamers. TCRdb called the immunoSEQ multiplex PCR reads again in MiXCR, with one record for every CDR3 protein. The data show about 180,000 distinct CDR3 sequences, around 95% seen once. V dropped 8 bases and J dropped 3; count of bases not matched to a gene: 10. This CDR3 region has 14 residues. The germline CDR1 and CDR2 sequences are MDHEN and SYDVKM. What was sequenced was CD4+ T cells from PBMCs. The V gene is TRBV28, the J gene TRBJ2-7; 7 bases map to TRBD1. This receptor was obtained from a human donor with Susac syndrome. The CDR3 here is CASGSADRNYEQYF. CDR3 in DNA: TGTGCCAGCGGATCGGCGGACAGGAACTACGAGCAGTACTTC.